A single sample is the source of the 11 T cell receptor beta chains below, sequenced in a study of CD8+ T cells in alopecia areata. Sequencing used cDNA as its template, made by extracting RNA and reverse transcribing it. Method: immunoSEQ multiplex PCR; TCRdb's copy keeps in-frame clones and lacks some. The sample holds about 180,000 clones; around 71% are singletons and the top ten take 10% to 12%. Material: CD8+ T cells sorted from blood, obtained at week 0. All receptors come from a human donor with alopecia areata.

With regard to this clone: Distinct nucleotide sequences in the sample also encode this CDR3. The chain employs TRBV29-1 and TRBJ2-7, with D uncertain. The germline V gene has CDR1 SQVTM and CDR2 ANQGSEA. Trimming pared 3 bases from V and 3 bases from J, leaving 9 bases between. The CDR3 is made up of 12 amino acids. CDR3 nucleotides: TGCAGCGTTGAGGGCAGGAGCTACGAGCAGTACTTC. Translating gives CSVEGRSYEQYF.

The chain employs TRBV27 and TRBJ1-4, with D possibly matching TRBD1 (5 bases). V lost 3 bases and J 5 bases, leaving 16 bases between the germline ends. CDR3 length equals 16 residues. Germline assignment: CDR1 MNHEY and CDR2 SMNVEV (reference sequence). The CDR3 DNA sequence: TGTGCCAGCAGTTTGTTTAGGGAAAGGGGAAATGAAAAACTGTTTTTT. Its protein is CASSLFRERGNEKLFF.

J is TRBJ2-7 and V is TRBV30; a weak D match, TRBD2 (5 bases). The V gene lost 8 bases and the J gene lost 4 bases, with 12 bases spanning the gap. CDR1 GTSNPN and CDR2 SVGIG come from the germline V gene (reference sequence). CDR3 length: 11 residues. This chain's CDR3 is CAGGLGYEQYF. As DNA, the CDR3 is TGTGCCGGCGGACTGGGGTACGAGCAGTACTTC.

The chain is built from TRBV5-6 and TRBJ2-7, with 8 nucleotides matching TRBD1. The CDR3 extends over 14 amino acids. V shed 5 bases, J shed 4 bases, and the junction held 8 bases outside the gene matches. Germline lookup yields CDR1 SGHDT and CDR2 YYEEEE. CDR3 region: CASSPTGASYEQYF. CDR3 nucleotide sequence: TGTGCCAGCAGTCCGACAGGGGCTTCTTACGAGCAGTACTTC.

V and J are TRBV27 and TRBJ2-1; the D gene is possibly TRBD2 (5 bases). Germline V gene data show CDR1 as MNHEY and CDR2 as SMNVEV (reference sequence). V shed 4 bases and J shed 6 bases, with 13 bases lying between them. The CDR3 loop spans 14 amino acids. CDR3 DNA sequence: TGTGCCAGCAGTTGGGCGAACCGGGGCAATGAGCAGTTCTTC. Protein sequence: CASSWANRGNEQFF.

V gene TRBV29-1 combines with J gene TRBJ2-3; weak D call: TRBD2 (5 bases). The CDR3 is 15 amino acids. Trimming stripped 3 bases from V and 3 bases from J, with 16 bases between. Germline V gives CDR1 SQVTM, CDR2 ANQGSEA. The CDR3 DNA sequence: TGCAGCGTTGAGGCGAGGGCTACGGGGACAGATACGCAGTATTTT. Amino acid sequence: CSVEARATGTDTQYF.

The rearrangement uses TRBV7-6 and TRBJ2-3; D unresolved. Deletions cut 3 bases from V and 3 bases from J, with 4 bases between. This CDR3 is built from 12 residues. Per germline, CDR1 SGHVS and CDR2 FNYEAQ. The DNA for the CDR3 is TGTGCCAGCAGCTTGCAAACAGATACGCAGTATTTT. Translating it yields CASSLQTDTQYF.

The genes are TRBV4-2 and TRBJ1-2; a possible D gene is TRBD1 (6 bases). Trimming pared 0 bases from V and 6 bases from J, leaving 14 bases between. The V gene's germline CDR1 is LGHNA and CDR2 YNFKEQ. The CDR3 totals 15 residues. DNA of the CDR3: TGTGCCAGCAGCCAAGATCGAGGGGGGCTTGATGGCTACACCTTC. Translated, it gives CASSQDRGGLDGYTF.

The genes are TRBV2 and TRBJ1-2; 7 bases line up with TRBD1. The length of the CDR3 is 15 residues. Germline CDR1 reads SNHLY; CDR2 reads FYNNEI. V lost 6 bases and J lost 0; bases outside the gene matches: 7. The CDR3 region has the DNA TGTGCCAGCAGCCTCCGGGACAGAGCTAACTATGGCTACACCTTC. This gives the protein CASSLRDRANYGYTF. Complete variable domain (other parts from reference TRBV2 and TRBJ1-2): EPEVTQTPSHQVTQMGQEVILRCVPISNHLYFYWYRQILGQKVEFLVSFYNNEISEKSEIFDDQFSVERPDGSNFTLKIRSTKLEDSAMYFCASSLRDRANYGYTFGSGTRLTVV.

The V gene is TRBV9, the J gene TRBJ2-3; tentatively, D is TRBD2 (6 bases). The V end was cut by 5 bases, the J end by 6 bases, with 19 bases between. This CDR3 comprises 15 residues. Germline V CDR1 and CDR2: SGDLS, YYNGEE. CDR3 region: CASRGGGGPPDTQYF. CDR3 nucleotides: TGTGCCAGCAGGGGAGGAGGTGGACCCCCGGATACGCAGTATTTT.

This clone was counted between two and nine times. The genes are TRBV5-6 and TRBJ2-7, with a weak D call TRBD1 (5 bases). Germline V gene data show CDR1 as SGHDT and CDR2 as YYEEEE. The CDR3 runs to 15 residues. V lost 1 base to trimming and J lost 3 bases, with 14 bases between them. CDR3 region: CASSLPDKGVYEQYF. For the CDR3, the DNA is TGTGCCAGCAGCTTGCCTGATAAAGGGGTCTACGAGCAGTACTTC.